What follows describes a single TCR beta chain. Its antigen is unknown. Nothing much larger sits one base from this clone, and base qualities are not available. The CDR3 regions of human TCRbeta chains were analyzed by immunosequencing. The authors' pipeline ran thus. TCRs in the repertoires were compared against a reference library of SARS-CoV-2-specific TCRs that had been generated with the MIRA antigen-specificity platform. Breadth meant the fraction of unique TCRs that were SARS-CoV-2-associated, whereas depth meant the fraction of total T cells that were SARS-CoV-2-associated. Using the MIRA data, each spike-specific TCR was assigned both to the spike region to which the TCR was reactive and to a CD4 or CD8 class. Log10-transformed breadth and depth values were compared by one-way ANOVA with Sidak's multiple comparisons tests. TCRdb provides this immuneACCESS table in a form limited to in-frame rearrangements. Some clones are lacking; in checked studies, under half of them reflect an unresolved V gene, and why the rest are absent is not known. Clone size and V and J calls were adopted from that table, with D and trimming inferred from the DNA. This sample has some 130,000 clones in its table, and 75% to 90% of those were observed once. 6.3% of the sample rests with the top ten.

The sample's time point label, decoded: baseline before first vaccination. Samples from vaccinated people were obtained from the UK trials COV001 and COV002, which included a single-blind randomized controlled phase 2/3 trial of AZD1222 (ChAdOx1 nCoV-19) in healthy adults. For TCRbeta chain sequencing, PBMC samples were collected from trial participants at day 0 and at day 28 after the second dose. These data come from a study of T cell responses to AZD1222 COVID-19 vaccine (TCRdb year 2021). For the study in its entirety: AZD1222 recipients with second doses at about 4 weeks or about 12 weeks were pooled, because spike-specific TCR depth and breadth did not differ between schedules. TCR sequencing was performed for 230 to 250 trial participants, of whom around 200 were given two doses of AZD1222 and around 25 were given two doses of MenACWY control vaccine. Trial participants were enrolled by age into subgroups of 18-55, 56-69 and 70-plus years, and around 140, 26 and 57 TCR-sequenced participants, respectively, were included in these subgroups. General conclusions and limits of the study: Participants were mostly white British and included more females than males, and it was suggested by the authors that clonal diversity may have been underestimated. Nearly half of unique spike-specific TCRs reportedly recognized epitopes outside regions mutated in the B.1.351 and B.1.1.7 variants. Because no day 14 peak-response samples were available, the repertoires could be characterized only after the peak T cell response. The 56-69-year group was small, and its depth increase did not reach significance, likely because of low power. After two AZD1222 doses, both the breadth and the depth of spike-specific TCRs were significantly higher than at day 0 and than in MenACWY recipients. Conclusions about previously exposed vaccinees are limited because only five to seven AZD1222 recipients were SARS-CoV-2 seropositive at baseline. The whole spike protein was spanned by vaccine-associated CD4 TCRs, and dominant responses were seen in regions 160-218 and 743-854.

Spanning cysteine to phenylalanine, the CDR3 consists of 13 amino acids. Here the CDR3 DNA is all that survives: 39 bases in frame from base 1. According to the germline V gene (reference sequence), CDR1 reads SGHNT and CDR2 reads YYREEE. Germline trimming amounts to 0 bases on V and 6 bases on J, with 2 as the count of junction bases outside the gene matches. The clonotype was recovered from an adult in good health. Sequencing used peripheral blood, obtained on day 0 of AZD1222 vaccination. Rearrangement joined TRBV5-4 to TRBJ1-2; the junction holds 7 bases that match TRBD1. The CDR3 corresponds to CASSLAGGDGYTF. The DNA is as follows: TGTGCCAGCAGCTTGGCAGGGGGAGATGGCTACACCTTC.